This record concerns one T cell receptor (beta chain) sequence. Antigen: not known. Sequencing targeted expressed TCRB transcripts, as all isolated RNA had been reverse transcribed. Method: immunoSEQ multiplex PCR; TCRdb's copy keeps in-frame clones and lacks some. The sample has over 120,000 clones, 7% to 10% seen once. V lost 5 bases to trimming and J lost 2 bases; unmatched junction nucleotides: 7. This CDR3 spans 16 amino acids. Looked up from germline, CDR1 is SGHTA and CDR2 is FQGNSA. The sample belongs to a study of beta chain features in type 1 diabetes. General study results and limits: For Type 1 diabetes patients, all four CD4+ subsets carried TCRB CDR3s that were moderately but significantly shorter. TCRB rearrangement may or may not be influenced by HLA type; here this remained unresolved. Among type 1 diabetes patients, VDJ junctions had fewer insertions and more deletions.

This clonotype originated in a man younger than 35 in good health. The sample consisted of central memory CD4+ T cells from blood. This chain uses TRBV7-2 with TRBJ2-2; 8 nucleotides line up with TRBD2. The CDR3 spells CASSNAGGANTGELFF. The CDR3 DNA reads TGTGCCAGCAGCAACGCGGGGGGAGCCAACACCGGGGAGCTGTTTTTT.